This T cell receptor (beta chain) was identified during a study of T cell repertoires and HLA-DP antigens. Across the whole study: A couple of male donors and one female donor spanned ages 18-to-29 through 60-to-69. DNA input averaged 218.4 ng in sorted CD137+CD4+ and 1,200 ng in pre-culture CD4+.

Pre-culture CD4+ samples were sequenced deeply, targeting 150,000 to 250,000 T cell genomes. Only in-frame clones appear in the TCRdb table, and some are missing; sequencing was by immunoSEQ multiplex PCR. The sample contains about 73,000 clones, roughly 75% of which appear only once. For this clone: The antigen is unknown.

Study-level points and caveats: Naive and memory CD4+ repertoires were not analysed separately.

The CDR3 spans 15 residues. Germline V gene data show CDR1 as LNHDA and CDR2 as SQIVND (reference sequence). V dropped 5 bases and J dropped 1; count of bases not matched to a gene: 5. The source is a man in his fifties or sixties in good health and CMV-seronegative. The sequenced material came from CD4+ T cells from PBMCs. The V gene is TRBV19, the J gene TRBJ1-2; 9 positions match TRBD1. In nucleotides, the CDR3 is TGTGCCAGTAGTGTCACAGGGGGCGTTAACTATGGCTACACCTTC. The encoded protein is CASSVTGGVNYGYTF.